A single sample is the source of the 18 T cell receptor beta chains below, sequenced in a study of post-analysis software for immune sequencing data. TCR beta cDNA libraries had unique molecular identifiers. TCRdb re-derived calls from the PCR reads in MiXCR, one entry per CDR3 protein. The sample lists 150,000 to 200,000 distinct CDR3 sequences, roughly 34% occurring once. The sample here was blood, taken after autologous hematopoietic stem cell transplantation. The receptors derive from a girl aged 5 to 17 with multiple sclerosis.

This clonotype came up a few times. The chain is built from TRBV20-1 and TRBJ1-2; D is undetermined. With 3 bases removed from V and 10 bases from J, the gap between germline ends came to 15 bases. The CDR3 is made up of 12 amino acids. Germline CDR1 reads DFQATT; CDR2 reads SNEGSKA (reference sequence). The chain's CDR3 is CSARDPTRDYTF. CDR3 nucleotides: TGCAGTGCTAGGGATCCTACCCGCGACTACACCTTC.

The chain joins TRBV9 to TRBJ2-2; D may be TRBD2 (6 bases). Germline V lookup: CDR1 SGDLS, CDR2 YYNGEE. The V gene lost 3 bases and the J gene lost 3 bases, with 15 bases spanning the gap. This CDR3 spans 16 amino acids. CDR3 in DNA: TGTGCCAGCAGCGCCTTCGGGGGTGTCGACACCGGGGAGCTGTTTTTT. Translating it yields CASSAFGGVDTGELFF.

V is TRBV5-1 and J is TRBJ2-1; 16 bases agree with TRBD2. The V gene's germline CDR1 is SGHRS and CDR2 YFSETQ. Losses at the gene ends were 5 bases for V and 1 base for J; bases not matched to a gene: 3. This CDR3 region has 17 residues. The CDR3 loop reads CASRPGLAGGSYNEQFF. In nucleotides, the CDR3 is TGCGCCAGCAGACCGGGACTAGCGGGAGGGTCCTACAATGAGCAGTTCTTC.

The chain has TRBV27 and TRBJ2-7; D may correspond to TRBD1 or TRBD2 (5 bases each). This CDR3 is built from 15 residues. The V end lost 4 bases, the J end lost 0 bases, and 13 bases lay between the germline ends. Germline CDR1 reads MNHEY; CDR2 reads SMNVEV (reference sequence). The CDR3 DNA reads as TGTGCCAGCAGTTCTATGGGACCGAACTCCTACGAGCAGTACTTC. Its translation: CASSSMGPNSYEQYF.

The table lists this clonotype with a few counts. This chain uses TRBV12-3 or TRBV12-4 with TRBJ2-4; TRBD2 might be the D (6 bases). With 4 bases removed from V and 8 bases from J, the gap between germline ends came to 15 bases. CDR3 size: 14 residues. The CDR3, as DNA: TGTGCCAGCAGTTCCCGGGACTCTGGGGACATTCAGTACTTC. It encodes CASSSRDSGDIQYF.

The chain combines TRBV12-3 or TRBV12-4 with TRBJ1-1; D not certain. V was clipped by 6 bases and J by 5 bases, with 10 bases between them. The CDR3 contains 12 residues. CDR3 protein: CASRPGGTEAFF. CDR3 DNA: TGTGCCAGCAGGCCTGGTGGTACTGAAGCTTTCTTT.

The CDR3: CASSLTARSYEQYF. CDR3 bases: TGTGCCAGCAGCTTAACGGCCAGATCCTACGAGCAGTACTTC. The gene calls are TRBV11-3 and TRBJ2-4; D is unresolved. The last part of the DNA fits TRBJ2-7 better; the J call may be wrong. Germline values: CDR1 SGHNT, CDR2 YENEEA. The CDR3 covers 14 residues.

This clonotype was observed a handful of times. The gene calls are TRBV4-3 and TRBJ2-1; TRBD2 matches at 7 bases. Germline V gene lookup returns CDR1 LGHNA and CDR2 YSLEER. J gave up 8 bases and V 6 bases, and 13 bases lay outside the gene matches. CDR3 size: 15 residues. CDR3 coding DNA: TGCGCCAGCAGACGCGGGAGATGGGGGGAGGATGAGCAGTTCTTC. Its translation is CASRRGRWGEDEQFF.

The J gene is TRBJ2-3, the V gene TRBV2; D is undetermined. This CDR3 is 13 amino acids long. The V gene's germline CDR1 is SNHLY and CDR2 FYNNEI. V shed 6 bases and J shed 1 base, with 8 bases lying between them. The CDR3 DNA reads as TGTGCCAGCAGGGTCATACGCACAGATACGCAGTATTTT. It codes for CASRVIRTDTQYF.

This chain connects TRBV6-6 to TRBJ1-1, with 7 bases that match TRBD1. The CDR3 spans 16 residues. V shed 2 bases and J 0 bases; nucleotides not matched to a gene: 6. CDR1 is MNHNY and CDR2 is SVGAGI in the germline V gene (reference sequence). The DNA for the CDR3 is TGTGCCAGCAGTTACCCAGGGGGAGTCTTGAACACTGAAGCTTTCTTT. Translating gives CASSYPGGVLNTEAFF.

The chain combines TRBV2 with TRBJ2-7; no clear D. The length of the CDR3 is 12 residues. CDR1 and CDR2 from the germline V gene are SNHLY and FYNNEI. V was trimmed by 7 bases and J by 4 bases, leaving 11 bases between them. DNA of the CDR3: TGTGCCAGCACCGAATGGAAGTACGAGCAGTACTTC. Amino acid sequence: CASTEWKYEQYF. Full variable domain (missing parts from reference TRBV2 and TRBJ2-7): EPEVTQTPSHQVTQMGQEVILRCVPISNHLYFYWYRQILGQKVEFLVSFYNNEISEKSEIFDDQFSVERPDGSNFTLKIRSTKLEDSAMYFCASTEWKYEQYFGPGTRLTVT.

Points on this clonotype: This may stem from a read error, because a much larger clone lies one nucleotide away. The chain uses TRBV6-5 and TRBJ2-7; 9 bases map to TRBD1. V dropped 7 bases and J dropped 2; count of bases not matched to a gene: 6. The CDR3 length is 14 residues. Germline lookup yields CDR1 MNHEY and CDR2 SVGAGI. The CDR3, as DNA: TGTGCCAGCAACCCCCGGGACAGGGCCTACGAGCAGTACTTC. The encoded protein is CASNPRDRAYEQYF.

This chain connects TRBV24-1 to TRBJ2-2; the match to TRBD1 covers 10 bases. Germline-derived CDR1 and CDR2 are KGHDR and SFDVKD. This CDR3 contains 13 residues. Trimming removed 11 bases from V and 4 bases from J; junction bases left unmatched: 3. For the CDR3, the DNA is TGTGCCAGCAGGGACAGGGGCACCGGGGAGCTGTTTTTT. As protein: CASRDRGTGELFF.

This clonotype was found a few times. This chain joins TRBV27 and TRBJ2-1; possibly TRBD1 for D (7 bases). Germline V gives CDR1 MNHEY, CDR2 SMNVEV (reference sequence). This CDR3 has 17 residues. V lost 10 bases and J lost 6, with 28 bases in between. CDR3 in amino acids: CATTLRPGAGGGNEQFF. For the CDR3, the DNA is TGTGCCACCACGTTACGACCGGGCGCAGGGGGAGGCAATGAGCAGTTCTTC.

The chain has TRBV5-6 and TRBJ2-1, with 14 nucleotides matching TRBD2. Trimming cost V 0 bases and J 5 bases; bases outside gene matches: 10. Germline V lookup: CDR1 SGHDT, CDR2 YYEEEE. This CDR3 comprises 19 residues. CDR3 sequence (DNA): TGTGCCAGCAGCTTGGGACTAGCGGGAGGGCCCCTTTCCCACAATGAGCAGTTCTTC. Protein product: CASSLGLAGGPLSHNEQFF.

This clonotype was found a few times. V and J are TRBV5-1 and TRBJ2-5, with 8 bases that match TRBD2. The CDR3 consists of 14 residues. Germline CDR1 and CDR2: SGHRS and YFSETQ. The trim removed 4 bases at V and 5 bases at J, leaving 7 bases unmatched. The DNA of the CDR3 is TGCGCCAGCAGCCAGGGACTAGATTATGAGACCCAGTACTTC. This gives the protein CASSQGLDYETQYF.

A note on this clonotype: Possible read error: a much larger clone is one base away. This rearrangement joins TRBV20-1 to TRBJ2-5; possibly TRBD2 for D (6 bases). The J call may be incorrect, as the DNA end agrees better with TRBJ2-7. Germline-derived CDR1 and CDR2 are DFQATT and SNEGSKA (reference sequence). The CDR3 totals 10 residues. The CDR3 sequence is CGAASDEQYF. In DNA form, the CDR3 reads TGCGGTGCTGCTAGCGACGAGCAGTACTTC.

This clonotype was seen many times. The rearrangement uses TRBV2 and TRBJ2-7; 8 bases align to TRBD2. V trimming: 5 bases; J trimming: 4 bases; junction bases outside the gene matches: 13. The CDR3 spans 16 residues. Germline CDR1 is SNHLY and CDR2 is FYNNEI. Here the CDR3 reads CASSHGAGAYGYEQYF. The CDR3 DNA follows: TGTGCCAGCAGTCATGGAGCGGGGGCTTACGGGTACGAGCAGTACTTC.